Below, 2 T cell receptor beta chains from the same sample are listed, as sequenced in a study of blood T cell repertoires in COVID-19. Method: immunoSEQ multiplex PCR; TCRdb's copy keeps in-frame clones and lacks some. The table lists about 90,000 clones, 85% of them singletons, with approximately 12% in the top ten. Sequencing was carried out using peripheral blood. The receptors stem from a woman between 65 and 79 years old with active or convalescent COVID-19.

V gene TRBV5-5 combines with J gene TRBJ2-7; D may be TRBD2 (6 bases). V was clipped by 2 bases and J by 1 base, with 16 bases between them. CDR3 length: 16 amino acids. Per the germline V gene, CDR1 is SGHKS and CDR2 is YYEKEE (reference sequence). The CDR3: CASSFRYWGESYEQYF. The CDR3 DNA follows: TGTGCCAGCAGCTTCAGGTATTGGGGGGAATCCTACGAGCAGTACTTC.

V gene TRBV7-2 combines with J gene TRBJ1-6; D gene uncertain. The CDR3 has 14 amino acids. CDR1 is SGHTA, CDR2 FQGNSA, per germline. V was clipped by 1 base and J by 8 bases, with 9 bases between them. The CDR3 reads CASSLGPSDSPLHF. In nucleotides, the CDR3 is TGTGCCAGCAGCTTAGGCCCCAGTGATTCACCCCTCCACTTT.